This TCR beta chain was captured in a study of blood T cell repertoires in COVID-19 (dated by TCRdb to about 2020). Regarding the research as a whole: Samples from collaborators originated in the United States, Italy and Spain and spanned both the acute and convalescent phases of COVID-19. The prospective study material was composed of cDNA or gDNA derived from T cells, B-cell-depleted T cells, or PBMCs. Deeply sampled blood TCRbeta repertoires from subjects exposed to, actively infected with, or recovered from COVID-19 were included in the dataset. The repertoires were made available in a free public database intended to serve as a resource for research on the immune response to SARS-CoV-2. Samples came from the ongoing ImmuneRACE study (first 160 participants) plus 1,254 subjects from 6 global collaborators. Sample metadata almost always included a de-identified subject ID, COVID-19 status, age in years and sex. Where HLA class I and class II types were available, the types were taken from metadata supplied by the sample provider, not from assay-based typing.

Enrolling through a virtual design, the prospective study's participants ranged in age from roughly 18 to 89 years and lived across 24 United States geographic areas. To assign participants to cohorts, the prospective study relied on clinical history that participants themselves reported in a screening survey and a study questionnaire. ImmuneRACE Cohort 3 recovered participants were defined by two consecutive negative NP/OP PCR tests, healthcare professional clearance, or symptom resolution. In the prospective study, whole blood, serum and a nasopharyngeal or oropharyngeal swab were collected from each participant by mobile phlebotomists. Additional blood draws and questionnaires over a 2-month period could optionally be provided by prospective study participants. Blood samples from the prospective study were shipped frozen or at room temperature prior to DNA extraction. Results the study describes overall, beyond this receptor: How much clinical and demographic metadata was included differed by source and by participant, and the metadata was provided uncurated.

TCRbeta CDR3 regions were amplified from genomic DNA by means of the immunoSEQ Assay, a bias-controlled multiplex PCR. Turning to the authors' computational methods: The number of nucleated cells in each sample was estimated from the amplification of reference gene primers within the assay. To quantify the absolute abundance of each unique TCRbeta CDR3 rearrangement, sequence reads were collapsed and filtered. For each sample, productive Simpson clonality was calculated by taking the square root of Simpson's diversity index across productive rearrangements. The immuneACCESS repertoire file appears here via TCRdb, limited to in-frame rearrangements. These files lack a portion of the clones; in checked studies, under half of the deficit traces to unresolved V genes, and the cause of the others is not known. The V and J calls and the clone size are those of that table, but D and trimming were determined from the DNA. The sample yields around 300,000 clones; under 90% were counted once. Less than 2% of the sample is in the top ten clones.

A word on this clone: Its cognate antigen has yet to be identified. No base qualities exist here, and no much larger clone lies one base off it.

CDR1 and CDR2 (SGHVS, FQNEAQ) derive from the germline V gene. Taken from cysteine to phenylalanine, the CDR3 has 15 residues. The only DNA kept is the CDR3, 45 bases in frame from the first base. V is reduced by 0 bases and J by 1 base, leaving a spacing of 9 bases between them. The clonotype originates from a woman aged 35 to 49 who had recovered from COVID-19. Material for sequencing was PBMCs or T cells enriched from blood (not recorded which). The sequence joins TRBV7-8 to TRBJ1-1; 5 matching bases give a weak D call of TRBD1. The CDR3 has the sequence CASSLAWGKNTEAFF. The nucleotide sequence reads TGTGCCAGCAGCTTAGCGTGGGGCAAGAACACTGAAGCTTTCTTT.